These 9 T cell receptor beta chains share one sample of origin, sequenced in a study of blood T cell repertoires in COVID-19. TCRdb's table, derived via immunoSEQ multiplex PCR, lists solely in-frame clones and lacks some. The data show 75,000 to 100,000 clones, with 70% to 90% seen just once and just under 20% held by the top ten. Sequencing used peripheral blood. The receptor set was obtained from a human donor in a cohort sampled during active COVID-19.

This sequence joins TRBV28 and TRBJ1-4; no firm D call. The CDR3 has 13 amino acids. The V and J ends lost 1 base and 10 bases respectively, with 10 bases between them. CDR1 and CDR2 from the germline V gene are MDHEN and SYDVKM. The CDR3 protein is CASSLSNEVKLFF. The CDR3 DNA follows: TGTGCCAGCAGTTTATCGAACGAGGTAAAACTGTTTTTT.

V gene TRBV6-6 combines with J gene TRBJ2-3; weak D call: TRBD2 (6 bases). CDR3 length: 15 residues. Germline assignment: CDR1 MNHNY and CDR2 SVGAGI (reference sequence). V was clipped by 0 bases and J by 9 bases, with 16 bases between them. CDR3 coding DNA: TGTGCCAGCAGTTACTCGACGGGACTTTCAGGCACGCAGTATTTT. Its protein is CASSYSTGLSGTQYF.

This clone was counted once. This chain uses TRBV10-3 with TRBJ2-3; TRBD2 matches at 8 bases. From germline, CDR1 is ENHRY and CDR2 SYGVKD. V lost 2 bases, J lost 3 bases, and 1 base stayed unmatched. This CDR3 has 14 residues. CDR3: CAISEASGTDTQYF. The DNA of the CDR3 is TGTGCCATCAGTGAGGCTAGCGGGACAGATACGCAGTATTTT.

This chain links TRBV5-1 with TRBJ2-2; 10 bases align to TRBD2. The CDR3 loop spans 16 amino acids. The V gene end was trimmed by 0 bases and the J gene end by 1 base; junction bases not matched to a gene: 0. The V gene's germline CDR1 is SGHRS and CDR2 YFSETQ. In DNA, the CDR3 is TGCGCCAGCAGCTTGGGACTAGCGGGGAACACCGGGGAGCTGTTTTTT. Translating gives CASSLGLAGNTGELFF.

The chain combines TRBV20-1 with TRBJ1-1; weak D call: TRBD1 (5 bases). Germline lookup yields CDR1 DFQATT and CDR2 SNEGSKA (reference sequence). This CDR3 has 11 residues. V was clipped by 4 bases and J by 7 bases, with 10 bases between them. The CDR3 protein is CSATGGGEAFF. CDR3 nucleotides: TGCAGTGCTACCGGCGGGGGTGAAGCTTTCTTT.

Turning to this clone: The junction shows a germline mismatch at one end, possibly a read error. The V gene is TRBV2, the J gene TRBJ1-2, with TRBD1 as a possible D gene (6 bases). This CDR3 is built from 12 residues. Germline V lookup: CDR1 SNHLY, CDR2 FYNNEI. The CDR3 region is CASSEGAREVSF. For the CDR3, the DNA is TGTGCCAGCAGTGAGGGGGCCCGGGAAGTCTCCTTC.

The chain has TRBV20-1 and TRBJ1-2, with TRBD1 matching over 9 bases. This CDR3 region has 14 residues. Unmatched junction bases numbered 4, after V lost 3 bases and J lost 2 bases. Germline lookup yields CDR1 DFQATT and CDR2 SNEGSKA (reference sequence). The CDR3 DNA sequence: TGCAGTGCTAGTTCCGGGACAGGGAACTATGGCTACACCTTC. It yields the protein CSASSGTGNYGYTF.

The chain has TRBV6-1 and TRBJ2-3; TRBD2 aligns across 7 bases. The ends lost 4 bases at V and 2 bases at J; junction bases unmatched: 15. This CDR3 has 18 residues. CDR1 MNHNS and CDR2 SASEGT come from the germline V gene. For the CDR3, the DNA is TGTGCCAGCAGTGCACAAGCCGGCTCTAGCGGTTACACAGATACGCAGTATTTT. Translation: CASSAQAGSSGYTDTQYF.

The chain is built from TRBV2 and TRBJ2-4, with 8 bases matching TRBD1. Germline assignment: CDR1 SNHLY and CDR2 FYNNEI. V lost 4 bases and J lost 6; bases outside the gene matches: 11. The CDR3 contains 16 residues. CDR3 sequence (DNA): TGTGCCAGCAGTGTAAGCCTGAGAGACAGGGGAAACATTCAGTACTTC. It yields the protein CASSVSLRDRGNIQYF.